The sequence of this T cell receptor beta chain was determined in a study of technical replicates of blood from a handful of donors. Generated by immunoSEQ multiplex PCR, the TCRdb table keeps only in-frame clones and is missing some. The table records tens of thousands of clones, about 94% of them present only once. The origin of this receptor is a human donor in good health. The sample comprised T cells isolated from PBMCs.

CDR3 sequence reads: CASSPLTETNEKLFF. The CDR3 DNA reads as TGTGCCAGCAGCCCCCTGACAGAAACTAATGAAAAACTGTTTTTT. This chain connects TRBV7-6 to TRBJ1-4; D possibly corresponds to TRBD1 (5 bases). The CDR3 covers 15 residues. Germline V gene sequence: CDR1 SGHVS, CDR2 FNYEAQ. V lost 5 bases, J lost 1 base, and 11 bases lay in between.